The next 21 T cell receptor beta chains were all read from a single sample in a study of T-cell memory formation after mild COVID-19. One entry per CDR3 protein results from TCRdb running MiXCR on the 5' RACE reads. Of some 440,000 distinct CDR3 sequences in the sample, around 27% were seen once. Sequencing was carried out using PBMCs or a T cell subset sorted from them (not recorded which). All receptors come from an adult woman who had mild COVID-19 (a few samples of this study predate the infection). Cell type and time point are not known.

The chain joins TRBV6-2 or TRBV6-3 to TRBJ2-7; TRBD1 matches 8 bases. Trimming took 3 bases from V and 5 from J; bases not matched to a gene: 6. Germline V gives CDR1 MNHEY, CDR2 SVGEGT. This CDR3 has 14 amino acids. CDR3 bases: TGTGCCAGCAGTTATGGCAGGGGGCAGCACGAGCAGTACTTC. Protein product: CASSYGRGQHEQYF.

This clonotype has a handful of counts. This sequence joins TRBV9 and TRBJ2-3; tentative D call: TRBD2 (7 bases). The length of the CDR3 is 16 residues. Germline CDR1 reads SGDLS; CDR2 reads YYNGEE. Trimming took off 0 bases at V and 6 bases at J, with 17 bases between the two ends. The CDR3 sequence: CASSVEGGFLADTQYF. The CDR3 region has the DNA TGTGCCAGCAGCGTAGAGGGGGGGTTTTTGGCGGATACGCAGTATTTT.

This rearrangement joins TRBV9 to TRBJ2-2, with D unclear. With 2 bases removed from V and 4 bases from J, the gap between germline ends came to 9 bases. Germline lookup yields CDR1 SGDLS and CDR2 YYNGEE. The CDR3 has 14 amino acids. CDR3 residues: CASSVVYGTGELFF. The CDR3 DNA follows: TGTGCCAGCAGCGTCGTTTATGGCACCGGGGAGCTGTTTTTT.

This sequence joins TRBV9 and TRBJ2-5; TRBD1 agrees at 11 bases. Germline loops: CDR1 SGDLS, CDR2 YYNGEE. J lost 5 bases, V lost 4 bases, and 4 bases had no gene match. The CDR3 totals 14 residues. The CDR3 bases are TGTGCCAGCAGCTGGACAGGGGGCGCGGAGACCCAGTACTTC. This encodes CASSWTGGAETQYF.

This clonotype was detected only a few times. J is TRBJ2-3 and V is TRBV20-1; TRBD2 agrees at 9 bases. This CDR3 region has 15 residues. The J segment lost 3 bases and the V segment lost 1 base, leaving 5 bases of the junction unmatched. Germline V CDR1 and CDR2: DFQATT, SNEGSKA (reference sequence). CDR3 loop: CSARVSSGATDTQYF. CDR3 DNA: TGCAGTGCTAGAGTGTCTAGCGGGGCGACAGATACGCAGTATTTT.

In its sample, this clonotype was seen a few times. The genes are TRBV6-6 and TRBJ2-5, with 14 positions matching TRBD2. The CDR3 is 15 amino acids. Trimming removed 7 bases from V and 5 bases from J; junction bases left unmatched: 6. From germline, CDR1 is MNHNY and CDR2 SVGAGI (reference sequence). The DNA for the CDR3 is TGTGCCAGCACCAGGACTAGCGGGAGGTCGGAGACCCAGTACTTC. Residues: CASTRTSGRSETQYF.

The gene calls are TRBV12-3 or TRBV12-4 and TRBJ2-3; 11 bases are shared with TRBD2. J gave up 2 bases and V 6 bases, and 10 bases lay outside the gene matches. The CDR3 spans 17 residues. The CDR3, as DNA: TGTGCCAGCAGCCACGGTGTAGCGGGAGGGATCACAGATACGCAGTATTTT. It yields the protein CASSHGVAGGITDTQYF.

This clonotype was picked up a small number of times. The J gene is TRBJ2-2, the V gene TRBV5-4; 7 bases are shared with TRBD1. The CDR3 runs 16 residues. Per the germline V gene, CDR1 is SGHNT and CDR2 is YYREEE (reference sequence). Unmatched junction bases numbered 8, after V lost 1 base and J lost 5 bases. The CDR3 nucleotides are TGTGCCAGCAGCTTGACTGGCCAGGGGGAAACCGGGGAGCTGTTTTTT. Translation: CASSLTGQGETGELFF.

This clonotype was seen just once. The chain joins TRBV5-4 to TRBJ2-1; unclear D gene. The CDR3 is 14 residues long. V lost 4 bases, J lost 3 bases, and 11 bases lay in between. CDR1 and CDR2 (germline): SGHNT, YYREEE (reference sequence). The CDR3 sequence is CASSPGALYNEQFF. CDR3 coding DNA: TGTGCCAGCAGCCCCGGAGCCCTCTACAATGAGCAGTTCTTC.

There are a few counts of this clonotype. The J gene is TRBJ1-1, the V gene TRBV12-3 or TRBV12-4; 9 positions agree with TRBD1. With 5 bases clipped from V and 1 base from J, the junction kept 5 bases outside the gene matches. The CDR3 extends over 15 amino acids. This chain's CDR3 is CASSLGGQGNTEAFF. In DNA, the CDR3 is TGTGCCAGCAGTCTAGGGGGACAGGGGAACACTGAAGCTTTCTTT.

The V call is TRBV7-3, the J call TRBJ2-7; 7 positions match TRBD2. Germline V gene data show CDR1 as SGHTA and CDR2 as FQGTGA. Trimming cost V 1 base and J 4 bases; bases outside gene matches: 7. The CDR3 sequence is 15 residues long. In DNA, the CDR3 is TGTGCCAGCAGCTTAAACGGGGGGAAGGCGTACGAGCAGTACTTC. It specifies CASSLNGGKAYEQYF.

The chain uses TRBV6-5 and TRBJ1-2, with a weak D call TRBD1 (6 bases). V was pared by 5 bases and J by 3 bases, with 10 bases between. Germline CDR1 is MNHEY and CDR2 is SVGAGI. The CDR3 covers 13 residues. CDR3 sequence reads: CASSRQAHYGYTF. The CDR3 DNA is TGTGCCAGCAGTCGACAGGCTCACTATGGCTACACCTTC.

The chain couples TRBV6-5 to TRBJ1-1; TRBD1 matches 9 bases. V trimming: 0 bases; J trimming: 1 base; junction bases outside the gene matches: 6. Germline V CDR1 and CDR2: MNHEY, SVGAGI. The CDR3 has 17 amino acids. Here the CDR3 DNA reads TGTGCCAGCAGTTACTCAAACAGGGGGCCGGAGAACACTGAAGCTTTCTTT. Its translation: CASSYSNRGPENTEAFF.

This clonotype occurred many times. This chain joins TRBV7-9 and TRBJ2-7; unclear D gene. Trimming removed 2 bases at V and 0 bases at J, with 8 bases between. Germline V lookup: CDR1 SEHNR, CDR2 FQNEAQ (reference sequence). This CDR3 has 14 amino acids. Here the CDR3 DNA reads TGTGCCAGCAGCTTACAGCGAATCTCCTACGAGCAGTACTTC. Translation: CASSLQRISYEQYF.

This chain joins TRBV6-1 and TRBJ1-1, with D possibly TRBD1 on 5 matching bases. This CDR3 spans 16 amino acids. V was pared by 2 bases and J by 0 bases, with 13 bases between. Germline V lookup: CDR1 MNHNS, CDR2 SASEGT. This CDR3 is CASSELPGRMNTEAFF. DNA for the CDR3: TGTGCCAGCAGTGAACTCCCGGGACGGATGAACACTGAAGCTTTCTTT.

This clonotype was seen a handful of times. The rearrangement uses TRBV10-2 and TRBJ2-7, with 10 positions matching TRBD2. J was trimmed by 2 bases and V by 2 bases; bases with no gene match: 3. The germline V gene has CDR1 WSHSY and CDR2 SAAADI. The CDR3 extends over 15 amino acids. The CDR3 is CASSESGGAPYEQYF. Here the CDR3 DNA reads TGCGCCAGCAGTGAGAGCGGGGGGGCGCCCTACGAGCAGTACTTC.

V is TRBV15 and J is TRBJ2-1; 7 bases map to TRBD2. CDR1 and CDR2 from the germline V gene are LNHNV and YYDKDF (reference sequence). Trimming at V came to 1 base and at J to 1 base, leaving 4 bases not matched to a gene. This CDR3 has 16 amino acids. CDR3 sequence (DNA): TGTGCCACCAGCAGAGTAGCGGGTCAATCCTACAATGAGCAGTTCTTC. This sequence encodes CATSRVAGQSYNEQFF.

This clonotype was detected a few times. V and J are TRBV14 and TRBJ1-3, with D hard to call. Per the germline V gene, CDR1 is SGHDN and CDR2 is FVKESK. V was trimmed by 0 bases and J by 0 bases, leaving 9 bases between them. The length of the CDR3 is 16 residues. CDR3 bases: TGTGCCAGCAGCCAAGAGTACCCGGCCTCTGGAAACACCATATATTTT. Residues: CASSQEYPASGNTIYF.

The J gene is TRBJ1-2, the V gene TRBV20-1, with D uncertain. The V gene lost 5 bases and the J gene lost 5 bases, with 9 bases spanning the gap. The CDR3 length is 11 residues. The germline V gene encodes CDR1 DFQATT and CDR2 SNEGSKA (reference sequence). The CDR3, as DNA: TGCAGTGCTGCCCTCCGGTATGGCTACACCTTC. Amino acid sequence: CSAALRYGYTF.

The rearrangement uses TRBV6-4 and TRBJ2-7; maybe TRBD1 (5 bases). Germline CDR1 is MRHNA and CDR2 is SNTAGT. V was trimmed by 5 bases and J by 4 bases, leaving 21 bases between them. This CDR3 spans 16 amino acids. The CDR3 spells CASSYNPDRSVYEQYF. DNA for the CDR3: TGTGCCAGCAGTTACAACCCCGACAGATCAGTTTACGAGCAGTACTTC.

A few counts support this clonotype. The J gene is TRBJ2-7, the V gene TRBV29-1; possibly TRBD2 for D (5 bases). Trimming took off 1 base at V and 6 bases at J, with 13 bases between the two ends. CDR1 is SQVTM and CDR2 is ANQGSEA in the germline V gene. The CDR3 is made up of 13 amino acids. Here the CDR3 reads CSVEARTATEQYF. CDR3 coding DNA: TGCAGCGTTGAAGCACGGACTGCGACCGAGCAGTACTTC.